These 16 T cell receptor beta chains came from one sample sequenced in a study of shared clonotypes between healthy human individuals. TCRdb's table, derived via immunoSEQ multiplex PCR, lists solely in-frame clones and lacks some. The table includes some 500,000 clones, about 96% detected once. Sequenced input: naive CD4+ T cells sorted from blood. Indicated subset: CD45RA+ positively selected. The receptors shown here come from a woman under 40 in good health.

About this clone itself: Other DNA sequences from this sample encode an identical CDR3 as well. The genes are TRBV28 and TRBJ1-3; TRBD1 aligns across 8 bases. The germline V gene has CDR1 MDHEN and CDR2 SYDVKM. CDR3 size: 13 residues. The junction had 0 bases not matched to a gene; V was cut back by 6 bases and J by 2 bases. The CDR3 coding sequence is TGTGCCAGCAGACAGGGGGCTGGAAACACCATATATTTT. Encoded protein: CASRQGAGNTIYF.

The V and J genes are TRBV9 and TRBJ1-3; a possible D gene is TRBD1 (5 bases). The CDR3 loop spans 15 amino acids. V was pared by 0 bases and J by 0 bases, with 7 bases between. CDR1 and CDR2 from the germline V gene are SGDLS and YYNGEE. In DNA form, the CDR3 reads TGTGCCAGCAGCGTAGAGGACAACTCTGGAAACACCATATATTTT. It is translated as CASSVEDNSGNTIYF.

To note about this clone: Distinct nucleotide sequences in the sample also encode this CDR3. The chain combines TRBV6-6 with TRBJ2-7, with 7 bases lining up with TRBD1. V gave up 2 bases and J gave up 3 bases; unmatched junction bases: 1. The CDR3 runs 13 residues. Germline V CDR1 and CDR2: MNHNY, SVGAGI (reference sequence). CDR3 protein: CASSYRDSYEQYF. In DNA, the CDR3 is TGTGCCAGCAGTTACCGGGACAGCTACGAGCAGTACTTC.

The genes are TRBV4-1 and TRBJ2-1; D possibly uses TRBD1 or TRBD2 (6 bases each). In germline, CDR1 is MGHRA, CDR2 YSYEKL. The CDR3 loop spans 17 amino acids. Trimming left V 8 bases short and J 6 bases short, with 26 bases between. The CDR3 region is CASRGGLGLARPNEQFF. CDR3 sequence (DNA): TGCGCCAGCCGAGGGGGGCTTGGGCTAGCGCGACCCAATGAGCAGTTCTTC.

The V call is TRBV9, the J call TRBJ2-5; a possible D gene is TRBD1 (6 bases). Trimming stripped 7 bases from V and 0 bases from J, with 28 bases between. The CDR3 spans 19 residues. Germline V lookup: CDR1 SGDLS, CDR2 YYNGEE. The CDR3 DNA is TGTGCCAGCGCCACGGGGCCTGGGGGCGCTCTCAGCTACCAAGAGACCCAGTACTTC. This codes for CASATGPGGALSYQETQYF.

CDR3 loop: CAWRETGYLITNEKLFF. CDR3 DNA: TGTGCCTGGAGAGAGACAGGGTACCTTATAACTAATGAAAAACTGTTTTTT. The chain joins TRBV30 to TRBJ1-4; 7 bases match TRBD1. This CDR3 spans 17 amino acids. Germline V gene sequence: CDR1 GTSNPN, CDR2 SVGIG (reference sequence). With V trimmed by 3 bases and J by 1 base, 11 bases remained unmatched.

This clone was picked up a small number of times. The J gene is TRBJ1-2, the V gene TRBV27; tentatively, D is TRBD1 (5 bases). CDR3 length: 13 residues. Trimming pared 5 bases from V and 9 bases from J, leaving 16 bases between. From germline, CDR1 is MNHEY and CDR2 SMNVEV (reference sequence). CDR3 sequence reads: CASSIGTSASYTF. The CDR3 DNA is TGTGCCAGCAGTATCGGGACCTCGGCAAGCTACACCTTC.

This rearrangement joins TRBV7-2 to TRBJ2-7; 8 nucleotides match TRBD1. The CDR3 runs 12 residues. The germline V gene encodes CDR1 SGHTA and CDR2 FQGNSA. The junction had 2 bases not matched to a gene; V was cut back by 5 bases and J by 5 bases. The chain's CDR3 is CASSRTGNEQYF. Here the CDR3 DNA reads TGTGCCAGCAGCCGGACAGGGAACGAGCAGTACTTC. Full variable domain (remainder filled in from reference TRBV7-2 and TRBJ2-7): GAGVSQSPSNKVTEKGKDVELRCDPISGHTALYWYRQSLGQGLEFLIYFQGNSAPDKSGLPSDRFSAERTGGSVSTLTIQRTQQEDSAVYLCASSRTGNEQYFGPGTRLTVT.

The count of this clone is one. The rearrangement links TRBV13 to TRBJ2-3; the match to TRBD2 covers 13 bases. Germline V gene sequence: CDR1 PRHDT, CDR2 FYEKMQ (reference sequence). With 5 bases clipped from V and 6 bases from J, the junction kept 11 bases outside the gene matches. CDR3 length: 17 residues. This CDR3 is CASSPGLAGLGGDTQYF. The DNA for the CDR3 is TGTGCCAGCAGCCCGGGACTAGCGGGATTAGGGGGGGATACGCAGTATTTT.

CDR3 in amino acids: CATSRNDRGTSYEQYF. The CDR3 coding sequence is TGTGCCACCAGCAGAAACGACAGGGGAACGTCCTACGAGCAGTACTTC. This chain links TRBV15 with TRBJ2-7; 8 nucleotides line up with TRBD1. The CDR3 extends over 16 amino acids. Germline loops: CDR1 LNHNV, CDR2 YYDKDF (reference sequence). V lost 2 bases and J lost 1; bases outside the gene matches: 7.

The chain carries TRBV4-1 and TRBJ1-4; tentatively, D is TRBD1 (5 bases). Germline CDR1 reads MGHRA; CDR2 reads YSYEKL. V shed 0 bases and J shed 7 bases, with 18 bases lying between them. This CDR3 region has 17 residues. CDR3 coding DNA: TGCGCCAGCAGCCAAGATGACCGCAGGGCAAGAGGTGAAAAACTGTTTTTT. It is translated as CASSQDDRRARGEKLFF.

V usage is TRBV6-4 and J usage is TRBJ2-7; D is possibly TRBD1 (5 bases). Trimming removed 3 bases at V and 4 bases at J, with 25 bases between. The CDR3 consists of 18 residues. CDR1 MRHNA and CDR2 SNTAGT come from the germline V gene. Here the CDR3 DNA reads TGTGCCAGCAGTGAATATAGGGGATTTGGGCATTTACCATACGAGCAGTACTTC. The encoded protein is CASSEYRGFGHLPYEQYF.

In DNA, the CDR3 is TGCGCCAGCAGGGGGGACGGGACCCAGTACTTC. This sequence encodes CASRGDGTQYF. The chain couples TRBV10-1 to TRBJ2-5; D could derive from TRBD1 or TRBD2 (5 bases each). The CDR3 has 11 residues. V was trimmed by 6 bases and J by 7 bases, leaving 9 bases between them. Germline V gene sequence: CDR1 WNHNN, CDR2 SYGVQD (reference sequence).

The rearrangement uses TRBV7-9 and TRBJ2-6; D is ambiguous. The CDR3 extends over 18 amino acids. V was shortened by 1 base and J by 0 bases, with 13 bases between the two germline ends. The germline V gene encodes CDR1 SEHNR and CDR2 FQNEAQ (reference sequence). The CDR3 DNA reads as TGTGCCAGCAGCTTAGGATTCCGGACCGACTCTGGGGCCAACGTCCTGACTTTC. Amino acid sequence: CASSLGFRTDSGANVLTF.

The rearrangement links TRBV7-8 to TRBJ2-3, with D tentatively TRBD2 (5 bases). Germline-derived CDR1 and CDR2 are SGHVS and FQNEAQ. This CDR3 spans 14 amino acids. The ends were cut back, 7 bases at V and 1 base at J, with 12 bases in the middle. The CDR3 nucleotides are TGTGCCAGCAACAACCGAGGGCGCACAGATACGCAGTATTTT. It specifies CASNNRGRTDTQYF.

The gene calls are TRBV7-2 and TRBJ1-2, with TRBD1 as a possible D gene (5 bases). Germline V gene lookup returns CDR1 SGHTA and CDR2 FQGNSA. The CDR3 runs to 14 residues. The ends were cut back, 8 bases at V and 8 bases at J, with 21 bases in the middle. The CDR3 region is CASGHSGLKEGYTF. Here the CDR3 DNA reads TGTGCCAGCGGCCATTCGGGACTGAAAGAAGGCTACACCTTC.